The rows below give T cell receptor beta chains drawn from one sample of a study of blood T cell repertoires in COVID-19. TCRdb's copy holds only in-frame clones and misses some; the assay was immunoSEQ multiplex PCR. The table shows roughly 450,000 clones, with about 90% occurring only once. Sequenced: PBMCs or T cells enriched from blood (not recorded which). The receptors here all came from a man younger than 35 who had recovered from COVID-19. Each CDR3 is given with its conserved first and last residue. The D gene is left open where the match is weak. The listing skips clone size in some rows; elsewhere it reads once, few, many or a size class.

V gene	D gene	clone size	J gene	CDR3 DNA	CDR3 protein
TRBV5-1	-	-	TRBJ2-3	TGCGCCAGCAGCCCGGGAGACTCTAGAGATACGCAGTATTTT	CASSPGDSRDTQYF
TRBV19	TRBD2	-	TRBJ2-7	TGTGCCAGTAGTATTACGGGAGGGAGCTCCTACGAGCAGTACTTC	CASSITGGSSYEQYF
TRBV3-1/TRBV3-2	TRBD1	-	TRBJ2-3	TGTGCCAGCAGCCAAGGGACAGGACTCACAGATACGCAGTATTTT	CASSQGTGLTDTQYF
TRBV2	-	-	TRBJ1-2	TGTGCCAGCAGTGGGGCGTCAGGGATAAGTGGCTACACCTTC	CASSGASGISGYTF
TRBV19	TRBD2	-	TRBJ2-7	TGTGCCAGTAGTCGGACCGGACTAGCGGGAGAAGTTGAGTACTTC	CASSRTGLAGEVEYF
TRBV11-2	-	-	TRBJ2-7	TGTGCCAGCAGCTTAGTCGGGTTTTACGAGCAGTACTTC	CASSLVGFYEQYF
TRBV28	-	-	TRBJ2-7	TGTGCCAGCAGTTTCCCGGACTTGTCCCACGAGCAGTACTTC	CASSFPDLSHEQYF
TRBV3-1/TRBV3-2	TRBD1	-	TRBJ1-2	TGTGCCAGCAGCCCTGGACAGGGGGTAGTTGGCTACACCTTC	CASSPGQGVVGYTF
TRBV14	TRBD1	-	TRBJ1-1	TGTGCCAGCAGCTTAACGACAGGGTGGGACACTGAAGCTTTCTTT	CASSLTTGWDTEAFF
TRBV27	TRBD1	-	TRBJ1-6	TGTGCCACTCGGGACAGGGCTTCACCCCTCCACTTT	CATRDRASPLHF
TRBV11-2	-	-	TRBJ1-1	TGTGCCAGCAGCTTAGCCGGGGGGAACACTGAAGCTTTCTTT	CASSLAGGNTEAFF
TRBV28	-	-	TRBJ1-1	TGTGCCAGCAGTTCTAGAGGCACTGAAGCTTTCTTT	CASSSRGTEAFF
TRBV6-1	TRBD2	-	TRBJ2-1	TGTGCCAGCAGTGTTGGACTAGCGGGAGGGAAGGCCGGTAATGAGCAGTTCTTC	CASSVGLAGGKAGNEQFF
TRBV2	-	-	TRBJ1-6	TGTGCCAGCACGGGAGGGCGCAATTCACCCCTCCACTTT	CASTGGRNSPLHF
TRBV27	-	-	TRBJ1-5	TGTGCCAGCTCCGCGCGCAATCAGCCCCAGCATTTT	CASSARNQPQHF
TRBV7-9	-	-	TRBJ2-7	TGTGCCAGCAGCTCCGCGGGGTCTTACGAGCAGTACTTC	CASSSAGSYEQYF
TRBV7-9	TRBD1	once	TRBJ2-7	TGTGCCAGCAGCTTAGCAGGGGGCAGCTCCTACGAGCAGTACTTC	CASSLAGGSSYEQYF
TRBV5-1	TRBD2	-	TRBJ2-3	TGCGCCAGCAGCTTGGCCATTGGGGCGGGAGTGGCAGATACGCAGTATTTT	CASSLAIGAGVADTQYF
TRBV5-6	-	-	TRBJ1-2	TGTGCCAGCAGCTGGGCTGGGGCGCTCTATGGCTACACCTTC	CASSWAGALYGYTF
TRBV30	-	-	TRBJ1-2	TGTGCCTGGAGCCCATGGCCCGACAGTGGCTACACCTTC	CAWSPWPDSGYTF
TRBV5-4	-	-	TRBJ2-1	TGTGCCAGCAGCCCTGGAGGAGGCTACAATGAGCAGTTCTTC	CASSPGGGYNEQFF
TRBV28	TRBD1	-	TRBJ1-4	TGTGCCAGCAGTCAATCCCGGGACAGTAATGAAAAACTGTTTTTT	CASSQSRDSNEKLFF
TRBV30	TRBD2	-	TRBJ2-1	TGTGCCTGGGGCTGGGGACTAGCGGGGACTATTGAGCAGTTCTTC	CAWGWGLAGTIEQFF
TRBV19	TRBD1	-	TRBJ1-6	TGTGCCAGTAGCCTCGGGACAGGGGATTCACCCCTCCACTTT	CASSLGTGDSPLHF
TRBV28	TRBD2	once	TRBJ2-3	TGTGCCAGCAGTTTATCCCTAGCGGGAGGAACAGATACGCAGTATTTT	CASSLSLAGGTDTQYF
TRBV12-3/TRBV12-4	-	-	TRBJ2-5	TGTGCCAGCAGCGGTACCCAAGAGACCCAGTACTTC	CASSGTQETQYF
TRBV5-1	-	-	TRBJ1-2	TGCGCCAGCAGCACCCCGACAGAACCAAGGGGTCCTAACTATGGCTACACCTTC	CASSTPTEPRGPNYGYTF
TRBV5-4	-	-	TRBJ1-4	TGTGCCAGCAGCTCACAGGGCCTGGATGAAAAACTGTTTTTT	CASSSQGLDEKLFF
TRBV5-1	TRBD1	-	TRBJ1-5	TGCGCCAGCAGCCCGGAGGGGGCGAGCAATCAGCCCCAGCATTTT	CASSPEGASNQPQHF
TRBV18	TRBD2	-	TRBJ2-7	TGTGCCAGCTCACCGGCGGGAGCTTACGAGCAGTACTTC	CASSPAGAYEQYF
TRBV27	-	few	TRBJ1-6	TGTGCCAGCAGAGTCAGGCTGCTTGATTCACCCCTCCACTTT	CASRVRLLDSPLHF
TRBV19	-	-	TRBJ2-2	TGTGCCAGTAGTATCTCAACGTCGAGGAACACCGGGGAGCTGTTTTTT	CASSISTSRNTGELFF
TRBV27	TRBD2	-	TRBJ2-7	TGTGCCAGCGGCTCGGACAAGACTAGCGGGGCCTCCTACGAGCAGTACTTC	CASGSDKTSGASYEQYF
TRBV6-5	-	-	TRBJ1-2	TGTGCCAGCAGTCCCGACATCTATGGCTACACCTTC	CASSPDIYGYTF
TRBV7-8	-	-	TRBJ2-1	TGTGCCAGCAGCTTAACGGGAGTTGAGCAGTTCTTC	CASSLTGVEQFF
TRBV6-5	-	once	TRBJ2-7	TGTGCCAGCAGGGCCGGGCTAGCATTCTACGAGCAGTACTTC	CASRAGLAFYEQYF
TRBV7-9	-	-	TRBJ2-5	TGTGCCAGCAGCGGGACAAGAGAGACCCAGTACTTC	CASSGTRETQYF
TRBV2	TRBD1	-	TRBJ1-4	TGTGCCAGCAGTGGAGTACAGGGGGCGAGAGGCGCAACTAATGAAAAACTGTTTTTT	CASSGVQGARGATNEKLFF
TRBV7-8	TRBD1	-	TRBJ1-2	TGTGCCAGCAGCCGACAGGGGGTTGACTATGGCTACACCTTC	CASSRQGVDYGYTF
TRBV3-1/TRBV3-2	-	-	TRBJ2-1	TGTGCCAGCAGCCCACGGGTAAATGAGCAGTTCTTC	CASSPRVNEQFF
TRBV24-1	TRBD2	-	TRBJ2-1	TGTGCCACCGGGAGGGAAAAGGCGGCCCATGAGCAGTTCTTC	CATGREKAAHEQFF
TRBV28	-	-	TRBJ2-1	TGTGCCAGCAGTTTGGACAGCTACAATGAGCAGTTCTTC	CASSLDSYNEQFF
TRBV5-4	TRBD2	-	TRBJ2-3	TGTGCCAGCAGCTTGGGTACTAGCGGGGTGAGCACAGATACGCAGTATTTT	CASSLGTSGVSTDTQYF
TRBV5-5	-	-	TRBJ1-3	TGTGCCAGCAGCTTGGCCGGACAAACCTCAGGAAACACCATATATTTT	CASSLAGQTSGNTIYF